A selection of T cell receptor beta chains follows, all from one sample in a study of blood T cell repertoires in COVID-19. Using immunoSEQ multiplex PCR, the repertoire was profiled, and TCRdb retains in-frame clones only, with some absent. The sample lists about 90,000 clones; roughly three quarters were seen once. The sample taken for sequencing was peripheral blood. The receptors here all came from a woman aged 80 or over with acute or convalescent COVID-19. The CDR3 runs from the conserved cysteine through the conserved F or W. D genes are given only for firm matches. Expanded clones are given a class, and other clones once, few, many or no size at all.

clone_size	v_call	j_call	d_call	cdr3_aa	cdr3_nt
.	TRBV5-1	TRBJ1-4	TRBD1	CASSYGQGEKLFF	TGCGCCAGCAGCTACGGACAGGGTGAAAAACTGTTTTTT
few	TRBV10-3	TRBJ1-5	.	CAISEGLNQPQHF	TGTGCCATCAGTGAGGGCTTGAATCAGCCCCAGCATTTT
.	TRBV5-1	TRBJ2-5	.	CASSLGQEKETQYF	TGCGCCAGCAGCTTGGGACAGGAGAAAGAGACCCAGTACTTC
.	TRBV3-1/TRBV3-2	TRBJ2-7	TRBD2	CASSYGLDGSEQYF	TGTGCCAGCAGCTACGGACTAGACGGCTCCGAGCAGTACTTC
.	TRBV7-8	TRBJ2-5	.	CASSLGRGQETQYF	TGTGCCAGCAGCTTAGGCCGGGGGCAAGAGACCCAGTACTTC
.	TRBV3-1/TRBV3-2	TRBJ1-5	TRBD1	CASSSTGGSNQPQHF	TGTGCCAGCAGCTCTACAGGGGGTAGCAATCAGCCCCAGCATTTT
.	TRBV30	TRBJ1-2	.	CALKGADLKGSYTF	TGTGCCCTGAAGGGAGCAGACCTTAAGGGTAGCTACACCTTC
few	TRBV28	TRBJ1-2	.	CASVAGRYGYTF	TGTGCCAGCGTGGCGGGAAGGTATGGCTACACCTTC
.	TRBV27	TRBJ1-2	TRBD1	CASRNVGTGYGYTF	TGTGCCAGCAGAAACGTTGGGACAGGGTATGGCTACACCTTC
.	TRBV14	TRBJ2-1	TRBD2	CASSPSRYGGRAEEQFF	TGTGCCAGCAGCCCCTCACGATATGGGGGGAGGGCCGAGGAGCAGTTCTTC
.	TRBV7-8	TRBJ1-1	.	CASSLLDGGTEAFF	TGTGCCAGCAGCCTCCTGGACGGAGGCACTGAAGCTTTCTTT
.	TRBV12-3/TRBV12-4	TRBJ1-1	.	CASSKWSTEAFF	TGTGCCAGCAGCAAGTGGAGCACTGAAGCTTTCTTT
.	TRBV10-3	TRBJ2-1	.	CAISRDNYNEQFF	TGTGCCATCAGCAGGGACAACTACAATGAGCAGTTCTTC
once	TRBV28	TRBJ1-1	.	CASSVTLGAEAFF	TGTGCCAGCAGTGTCACCCTTGGAGCTGAAGCTTTCTTT
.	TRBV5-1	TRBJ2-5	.	CASSLNSQGRAQYF	TGCGCCAGCAGCTTGAATAGTCAGGGCCGGGCCCAGTACTTC
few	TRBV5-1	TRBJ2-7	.	CASSLDPGLPEQYF	TGCGCCAGCAGCTTGGATCCAGGGCTCCCCGAGCAGTACTTC
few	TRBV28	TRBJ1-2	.	CASSLQRYGYTF	TGTGCCAGCAGTTTACAACGGTATGGCTACACCTTC
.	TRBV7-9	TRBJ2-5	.	CASSWGEETQYF	TGTGCCAGCAGCTGGGGGGAAGAGACCCAGTACTTC
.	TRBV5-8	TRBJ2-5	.	CASSLGAGTQYF	TGTGCCAGCAGCTTGGGGGCGGGGACCCAGTACTTC
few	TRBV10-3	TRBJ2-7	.	CAISESPQGTYEQYF	TGTGCCATCAGTGAGTCCCCGCAGGGGACCTACGAGCAGTACTTC